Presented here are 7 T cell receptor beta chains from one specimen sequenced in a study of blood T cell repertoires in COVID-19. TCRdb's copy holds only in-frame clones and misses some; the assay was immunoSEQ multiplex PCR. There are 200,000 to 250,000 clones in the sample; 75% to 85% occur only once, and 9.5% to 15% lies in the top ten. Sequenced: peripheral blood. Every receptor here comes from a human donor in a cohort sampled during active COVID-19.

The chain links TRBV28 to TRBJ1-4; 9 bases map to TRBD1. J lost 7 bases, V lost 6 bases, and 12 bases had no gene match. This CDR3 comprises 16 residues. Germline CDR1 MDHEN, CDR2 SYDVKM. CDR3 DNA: TGTGCCAGCAGCATCCTTCCGGGACAGGGCGCTGAAAAACTGTTTTTT. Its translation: CASSILPGQGAEKLFF.

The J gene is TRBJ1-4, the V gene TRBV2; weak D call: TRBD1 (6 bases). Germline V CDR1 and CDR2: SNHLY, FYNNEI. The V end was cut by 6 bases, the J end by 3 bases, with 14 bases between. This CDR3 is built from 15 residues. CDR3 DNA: TGTGCCAGCAGCCTGAACTCAGGGGCTAATGAAAAACTGTTTTTT. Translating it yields CASSLNSGANEKLFF.

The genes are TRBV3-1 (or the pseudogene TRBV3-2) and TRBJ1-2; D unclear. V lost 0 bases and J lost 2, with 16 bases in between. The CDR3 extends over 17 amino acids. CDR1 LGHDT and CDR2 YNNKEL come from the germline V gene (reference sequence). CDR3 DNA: TGTGCCAGCAGCCAAGATAACTCGCGGGGTGGGAACTATGGCTACACCTTC. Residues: CASSQDNSRGGNYGYTF.

DNA of the CDR3: TGTGCCAGCAGTAGACAGCTCTACGAGCAGTACTTC. Translated, it gives CASSRQLYEQYF. This chain uses TRBV28 with TRBJ2-7, with a possible D match to TRBD1 (5 bases). The V end was cut by 5 bases, the J end by 3 bases, with 8 bases between. CDR1 MDHEN and CDR2 SYDVKM come from the germline V gene. The CDR3 loop spans 12 amino acids.

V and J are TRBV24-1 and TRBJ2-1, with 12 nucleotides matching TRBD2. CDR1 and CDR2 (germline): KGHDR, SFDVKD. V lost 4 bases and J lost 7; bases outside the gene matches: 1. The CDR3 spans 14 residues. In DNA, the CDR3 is TGTGCCACCAGTGAAGGACTAGCGGGAAATGAGCAGTTCTTC. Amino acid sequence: CATSEGLAGNEQFF.

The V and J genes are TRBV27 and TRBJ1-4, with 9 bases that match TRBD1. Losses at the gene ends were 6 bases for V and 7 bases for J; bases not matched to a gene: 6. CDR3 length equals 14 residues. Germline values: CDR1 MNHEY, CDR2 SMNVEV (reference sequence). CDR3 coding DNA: TGTGCCAGCAGACCGGGACAGGGTTTTGAAAAACTGTTTTTT. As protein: CASRPGQGFEKLFF. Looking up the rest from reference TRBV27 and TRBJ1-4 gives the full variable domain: EAQVTQNPRYLITVTGKKLTVTCSQNMNHEYMSWYRQDPGLGLRQIYYSMNVEVTDKGDVPEGYKVSRKEKRNFPLILESPSPNQTSLYFCASRPGQGFEKLFFGSGTQLSVL.

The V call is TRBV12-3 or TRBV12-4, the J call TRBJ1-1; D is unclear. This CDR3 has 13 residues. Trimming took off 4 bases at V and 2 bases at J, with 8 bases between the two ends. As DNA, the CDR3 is TGTGCCAGCAGTTCCCTTTTAAACACTGAAGCTTTCTTT. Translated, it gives CASSSLLNTEAFF.